The rows below give T cell receptor beta chains drawn from one sample of a study of cytomegalovirus exposure and HLA in healthy donors. Sequencing was performed with immunoSEQ multiplex PCR; in TCRdb, only in-frame clones are kept and a portion is missing. The sample gives 200,000 or so clones, 75% to 80% of which show up once; 4.5% to 7.5% is in the top ten. The sequencing input was PBMCs. Receptor source: a woman in her 30s in good health and CMV-seropositive. The CDR3 runs from the conserved cysteine through the conserved F or W. A D gene is named only where the DNA matches it firmly. Rows give clone size only sometimes, using once, few, many, or a class for an expanded clone.

d_call	clone_size	v_call	j_call	cdr3_aa	cdr3_nt
TRBD2	NA	TRBV7-3	TRBJ2-3	CASSLTSGRDTQYF	TGTGCCAGCAGCTTGACTAGCGGGAGGGATACGCAGTATTTT
NA	few	TRBV27	TRBJ1-2	CASSFAGRWLFDYGYTF	TGTGCCAGCAGTTTCGCGGGCAGGTGGTTATTCGACTATGGCTACACCTTC
TRBD1	NA	TRBV7-6	TRBJ2-7	CASSGSRTGSYEQYF	TGTGCCAGCAGCGGGTCTCGGACAGGGTCCTACGAGCAGTACTTC
TRBD1	NA	TRBV27	TRBJ2-2	CASSSGTANTGELFF	TGTGCCAGCAGTTCAGGGACAGCGAACACCGGGGAGCTGTTTTTT
NA	NA	TRBV6-5	TRBJ2-1	CASSTLRGEQFF	TGTGCCAGCAGCACCCTCCGGGGTGAGCAGTTCTTC
NA	NA	TRBV19	TRBJ1-1	CASSTRRGAFF	TGTGCCAGTAGTACCCGGAGGGGAGCTTTCTTT
NA	NA	TRBV5-1	TRBJ2-2	CASSSNTVTGELFF	TGCGCCAGCAGCTCCAATACAGTTACCGGGGAGCTGTTTTTT
NA	once	TRBV7-9	TRBJ1-2	CASSLPGREPGYGYTF	TGTGCCAGCAGCTTGCCGGGTAGGGAGCCCGGCTATGGCTACACCTTC
NA	NA	TRBV11-1	TRBJ2-2	CASSRMRRVETGELFF	TGTGCCAGCAGCAGAATGCGGAGGGTCGAGACCGGGGAGCTGTTTTTT
NA	NA	TRBV7-3	TRBJ2-6	CASSPLGGRRIIGDVLTF	TGTGCCAGCAGCCCATTAGGGGGACGGCGGATTATAGGGGACGTCCTGACTTTC
NA	NA	TRBV7-9	TRBJ2-1	CASSFPGGEQFF	TGTGCCAGCAGCTTTCCCGGCGGTGAGCAGTTCTTC
TRBD1	NA	TRBV7-9	TRBJ2-2	CASRGQMHRELFF	TGTGCCAGCAGGGGACAGATGCACCGGGAGCTGTTTTTT
TRBD2	NA	TRBV7-9	TRBJ2-7	CASSLAGGGGGGTLGQYF	TGTGCCAGCAGCTTAGCGGGAGGTGGTGGCGGGGGAACCCTAGGGCAGTACTTC
TRBD1	NA	TRBV6-5	TRBJ2-7	CASSRGQGFSEQYF	TGTGCCAGCAGCCGTGGACAGGGATTTTCCGAGCAGTACTTC
NA	NA	TRBV19	TRBJ1-2	CASTPSRVYGYTF	TGTGCCAGTACCCCGTCCCGGGTCTATGGCTACACCTTC
NA	NA	TRBV25-1	TRBJ2-2	CASSELGATGELFF	TGTGCCAGCAGTGAACTGGGGGCGACCGGGGAGCTGTTTTTT
NA	once	TRBV15	TRBJ2-2	CATSRDRRAGELFF	TGTGCCACCAGCAGAGATCGGAGGGCCGGGGAGCTGTTTTTT
NA	once	TRBV5-1	TRBJ1-2	CASSGMGWETF	TGCGCCAGCAGCGGAATGGGGTGGGAGACCTTC
TRBD1	NA	TRBV6-1	TRBJ1-2	CASSEGPGQLYGYTF	TGTGCCAGCAGTGAGGGCCCGGGACAGCTATATGGCTACACCTTC
NA	few	TRBV4-1	TRBJ2-3	CASSQEEQGADTQYF	TGCGCCAGCAGCCAAGAGGAACAGGGCGCAGATACGCAGTATTTT
TRBD1	NA	TRBV6-5	TRBJ1-5	CASRDRGGNQPQHF	TGTGCCAGCAGGGACAGGGGAGGCAATCAGCCCCAGCATTTT
TRBD1	NA	TRBV27	TRBJ2-1	CASSQDRGLSNEQFF	TGTGCCAGCAGCCAAGACAGGGGCCTTTCCAATGAGCAGTTCTTC
NA	few	TRBV27	TRBJ2-7	CASSLTRVHYEQYF	TGTGCCAGCAGCCTCACTAGGGTCCACTACGAGCAGTACTTC
TRBD2	NA	TRBV5-4	TRBJ2-1	CASSTWAGRAPSNEQFF	TGTGCCAGCAGCACCTGGGCCGGGAGGGCCCCCTCCAATGAGCAGTTCTTC
NA	NA	TRBV6-5	TRBJ2-5	CASSLLGEARETQYF	TGTGCCAGCAGTCTATTAGGGGAGGCTAGAGAGACCCAGTACTTC
NA	NA	TRBV5-1	TRBJ1-3	CASSPGQQGSSGNTIYF	TGCGCCAGCAGCCCTGGACAGCAGGGGAGCTCTGGAAACACCATATATTTT
TRBD2	few	TRBV2	TRBJ2-7	CASSDPRLAGTYEQYF	TGTGCCAGCAGTGACCCTCGACTAGCGGGCACCTACGAGCAGTACTTC
NA	NA	TRBV7-9	TRBJ2-2	CASPGGLNTGELFF	TGTGCCAGCCCCGGAGGACTGAACACCGGGGAGCTGTTTTTT
TRBD2	NA	TRBV5-6	TRBJ2-7	CASSLVPITSGPYEQYF	TGTGCCAGCAGCTTGGTTCCGATTACTAGCGGACCCTACGAGCAGTACTTC
TRBD2	NA	TRBV5-6	TRBJ2-3	CASSPRRPGLGTDTQYF	TGTGCCAGCAGCCCCCGCCGTCCGGGACTAGGCACAGATACGCAGTATTTT
TRBD1	NA	TRBV28	TRBJ1-5	CASRTGETNHQPQHF	TGTGCCAGCAGGACAGGGGAAACGAACCATCAGCCCCAGCATTTT
TRBD2	NA	TRBV11-2	TRBJ2-1	CASSPFGGRAYNEQFF	TGTGCCAGCAGCCCGTTCGGCGGGAGAGCCTACAATGAGCAGTTCTTC
TRBD1	NA	TRBV7-3	TRBJ1-1	CASSSTGTAEAFF	TGTGCCAGCAGCTCCACAGGGACAGCTGAGGCTTTCTTT
NA	NA	TRBV19	TRBJ1-2	CASSGGGYGYTF	TGTGCCAGTAGTGGGGGGGGCTATGGCTACACCTTC
NA	NA	TRBV7-9	TRBJ1-1	CASSFFTVNTEAFF	TGTGCCAGCAGCTTTTTTACGGTGAACACTGAAGCTTTCTTT
NA	once	TRBV4-3	TRBJ1-5	CASSQDLDSLLGPQHF	TGCGCCAGCAGCCAAGATTTGGACAGCCTTCTTGGCCCCCAGCATTTT
NA	once	TRBV2	TRBJ1-1	CASTETRGGGAFF	TGTGCCAGCACCGAAACCAGGGGCGGTGGAGCTTTCTTT
NA	NA	TRBV10-3	TRBJ2-3	CAIRPRQGTDTQYF	TGTGCCATCAGGCCTAGACAGGGCACAGATACGCAGTATTTT
TRBD1	NA	TRBV19	TRBJ1-5	CASSVGTGSNQPQHF	TGTGCCAGTAGTGTGGGGACAGGAAGCAATCAGCCCCAGCATTTT
TRBD1	few	TRBV7-8	TRBJ2-3	CASSSGQVDSTDTQYF	TGTGCCAGCAGCTCTGGACAGGTCGACTCCACAGATACGCAGTATTTT